The present TCR beta chain was sequenced within a study of blood T cells in healthy people across ages. The CDR3 is 11 residues long. V was clipped by 0 bases and J by 7 bases, with 4 bases between them. A second about 6 to 11 cycle PCR used barcoded and J-beta primers. TCRdb analysed the 5' RACE reads with MiXCR anew, one entry per CDR3 protein. The sample gives about 570,000 distinct CDR3 sequences, approximately 27% of which show up once; about 18% is in the top ten. V is TRBV12-3 or TRBV12-4 and J is TRBJ2-7; D is ambiguous. Sequencing input: blood. This clonotype was sampled from a woman aged 70 to 79 in good health. CDR3 protein: CASSLAAEQYF. As DNA, the CDR3 is TGTGCCAGCAGTTTAGCGGCAGAGCAGTACTTC.